These 29 T cell receptor beta chains were all obtained from the same sample, sequenced in a study of blood T cells in healthy people across ages. Using a J-beta primer mix together with a sample-barcoded 5' primer, a second PCR was run for about 7 to 12 cycles. TCRdb re-called the 5' RACE reads with MiXCR, one entry per CDR3 protein. The table records about 1,000,000 distinct CDR3 sequences, 45% of them present only once. Sequencing was performed on blood. Source of these receptors: a woman aged 60-75 years in good health.

J is TRBJ1-1 and V is TRBV18; D is unresolved. The CDR3 consists of 14 residues. Germline-derived CDR1 and CDR2 are KGHSH and LQKENI. V was trimmed by 2 bases and J by 1 base, leaving 8 bases between them. Here the CDR3 DNA reads TGTGCCAGCTCACCAACCGTCTGGAACACTGAAGCTTTCTTT. Translated, it gives CASSPTVWNTEAFF.

This clonotype has just one count. The V gene is TRBV4-1, the J gene TRBJ2-5, with D possibly being TRBD2 (5 bases). CDR3 length: 16 amino acids. The germline CDR1 and CDR2 sequences are MGHRA and YSYEKL. V lost 1 base and J 1 base, leaving 13 bases between the germline ends. CDR3: CASSQVVGAIQETQYF. CDR3 nucleotide sequence: TGCGCCAGCAGCCAAGTGGTGGGAGCGATCCAAGAGACCCAGTACTTC.

V gene TRBV12-3 or TRBV12-4 combines with J gene TRBJ2-1; 10 bases are a match to TRBD2. V shed 9 bases, J shed 8 bases, and the junction held 19 bases outside the gene matches. The CDR3 has 17 amino acids. The CDR3 DNA is TGTGCCAGGCGAGCGCGAAGCGGGAGGGTTTGGACAGATGAGCAGTTCTTC. Translating it yields CARRARSGRVWTDEQFF.

The rearrangement uses TRBV29-1 and TRBJ2-7; D perhaps matches TRBD2 (5 bases). V lost 3 bases, J lost 2 bases, and 11 bases lay in between. CDR1 SQVTM and CDR2 ANQGSEA come from the germline V gene. CDR3 length equals 13 residues. CDR3 nucleotides: TGCAGCGTTGAGGAAGGGCGGGCCTACGAGCAGTACTTC. Translation gives CSVEEGRAYEQYF.

This clonotype has a handful of counts. This sequence joins TRBV7-7 and TRBJ2-1; tentative D call: TRBD2 (6 bases). From germline, CDR1 is SSHAT and CDR2 FNYEAQ (reference sequence). The CDR3 is made up of 13 amino acids. Trimming removed 5 bases from V and 8 bases from J, with 13 bases in between. CDR3 region: CASSPLGGDEQFF. Here the CDR3 DNA reads TGTGCCAGCAGCCCTCTCGGGGGTGATGAGCAGTTCTTC.

This sequence joins TRBV6-2 or TRBV6-3 and TRBJ2-5, with TRBD2 matching over 10 bases. In germline, CDR1 is MNHEY, CDR2 SVGEGT. CDR3 size: 17 residues. V trimming: 2 bases; J trimming: 4 bases; junction bases outside the gene matches: 10. CDR3 amino acids: CASSYRGLAGVGETQYF. CDR3 sequence (DNA): TGTGCCAGCAGTTACCGGGGGCTAGCGGGGGTTGGAGAGACCCAGTACTTC.

The CDR3 DNA is TGTGCCAGCAGCGCCCAGGGTGTTTCCTCCTACGAGCAGTACTTC. This encodes CASSAQGVSSYEQYF. This chain links TRBV11-2 with TRBJ2-7; the D gene is possibly TRBD1 (5 bases). Trimming stripped 5 bases from V and 0 bases from J, with 14 bases between. Germline CDR1 reads SGHAT; CDR2 reads FQNNGV. The CDR3 is made up of 15 amino acids. The full variable domain, rest sourced from reference TRBV11-2 and TRBJ2-7, is EAGVAQSPRYKIIEKRQSVAFWCNPISGHATLYWYQQILGQGPKLLIQFQNNGVVDDSQLPKDRFSAERLKGVDSTLKIQPAKLEDSAVYLCASSAQGVSSYEQYFGPGTRLTVT.

The CDR3 protein is CSARMKGEGQGEPQYF. The CDR3 bases are TGCAGTGCTAGGATGAAGGGGGAGGGCCAAGGTGAGCCCCAGTACTTC. The V gene is TRBV20-1, the J gene TRBJ2-7; a weak D match, TRBD2 (7 bases). This CDR3 spans 16 amino acids. V lost 3 bases to trimming and J lost 10 bases, with 28 bases between them. Per the germline V gene, CDR1 is DFQATT and CDR2 is SNEGSKA (reference sequence).

The J gene is TRBJ2-3, the V gene TRBV6-5; the match to TRBD2 covers 12 bases. Germline V gene sequence: CDR1 MNHEY, CDR2 SVGAGI. The CDR3 sequence is 16 residues long. The V gene end was trimmed by 6 bases and the J gene end by 10 bases; junction bases not matched to a gene: 14. This CDR3 is CASSHRTSGIRDAQYF. The CDR3 DNA reads as TGTGCCAGCAGCCACCGGACTAGCGGGATTCGGGATGCGCAGTATTTT.

V gene TRBV7-8 combines with J gene TRBJ2-6; possibly TRBD1 for D (6 bases). The ends were cut back, 5 bases at V and 5 bases at J, with 10 bases in the middle. Per the germline V gene, CDR1 is SGHVS and CDR2 is FQNEAQ. CDR3 length: 14 residues. The CDR3 nucleotides are TGTGCCAGCAGCCCCCAGGGGTGGGCCAACGTCCTGACTTTC. It yields the protein CASSPQGWANVLTF.

Only one count was recorded for this clonotype. CDR3 region: CASSPHRISGSSTDTQYF. The CDR3 coding sequence is TGTGCCAGCTCACCGCACCGGATTAGCGGGAGCTCCACAGATACGCAGTATTTT. V gene TRBV18 combines with J gene TRBJ2-3; 9 nucleotides align to TRBD2. Germline V gene sequence: CDR1 KGHSH, CDR2 LQKENI. V lost 3 bases, J lost 2 bases, and 12 bases stayed unmatched. This CDR3 comprises 18 residues.

J is TRBJ2-1 and V is TRBV7-2, with 11 bases lining up with TRBD2. J gave up 4 bases and V 1 base, and 6 bases lay outside the gene matches. This CDR3 spans 17 amino acids. Germline loops: CDR1 SGHTA, CDR2 FQGNSA. CDR3 nucleotide sequence: TGTGCCAGCAGCTTAGTTTTAACTAGCGGGGGTTACAATGAGCAGTTCTTC. It encodes CASSLVLTSGGYNEQFF.

The J gene is TRBJ2-7, the V gene TRBV30; TRBD1 agrees at 7 bases. V was clipped by 4 bases and J by 6 bases; unmatched bases: 12. Germline V gene lookup returns CDR1 GTSNPN and CDR2 SVGIG (reference sequence). There are 14 residues in the CDR3. The chain's CDR3 is CAWNEHRGFREQYF. CDR3 bases: TGTGCCTGGAACGAACACAGGGGTTTTCGCGAGCAGTACTTC. Drawing the rest from reference TRBV30 and TRBJ2-7, the complete variable domain is SQTIHQWPATLVQPVGSPLSLECTVEGTSNPNLYWYRQAAGRGLQLLFYSVGIGQISSEVPQNLSASRPQDRQFILSSKKLLLSDSGFYLCAWNEHRGFREQYFGPGTRLTVT.

In this sample, this clonotype turned up a few times. The chain carries TRBV5-1 and TRBJ2-1, with TRBD2 matching 15 bases. Germline V gene sequence: CDR1 SGHRS, CDR2 YFSETQ. This CDR3 contains 18 residues. The V gene end was trimmed by 4 bases and the J gene end by 0 bases; junction bases not matched to a gene: 5. This CDR3 is CASSTGLAGGFSYNEQFF. The CDR3 DNA is TGCGCCAGCAGCACCGGACTAGCGGGAGGGTTCTCCTACAATGAGCAGTTCTTC.

In this sample, this clonotype turned up once. V and J are TRBV29-1 and TRBJ2-1; 8 bases map to TRBD2. Trimming cost V 3 bases and J 8 bases; bases outside gene matches: 12. Germline V gene sequence: CDR1 SQVTM, CDR2 ANQGSEA. CDR3 size: 15 residues. CDR3 loop: CSVELLAASYDEQFF. In DNA form, the CDR3 reads TGCAGCGTTGAGTTACTAGCGGCTTCATACGATGAGCAGTTCTTC.

This sequence joins TRBV12-3 or TRBV12-4 and TRBJ2-7, with D possibly being TRBD2 (7 bases). V lost 6 bases, J lost 7 bases, and 19 bases lay in between. The CDR3 is 14 amino acids. CDR3 residues: CASSSGGGDNEQYF. Here the CDR3 DNA reads TGTGCCAGCAGCTCGGGGGGTGGGGACAATGAGCAGTACTTC.

Comments on this clonotype: One junction end disagrees with the germline gene, perhaps due to a read error. V usage is TRBV13 and J usage is TRBJ2-7; 11 bases fit TRBD2. The CDR3 runs 15 residues. Germline V gene lookup returns CDR1 PRHDT and CDR2 FYEKMQ (reference sequence). In nucleotides, the CDR3 is TGTACCAGCAGCTCACGGACTAGCGGGTCGGTTGTTCAGTACTTC. It encodes CTSSSRTSGSVVQYF.

The chain links TRBV7-2 to TRBJ2-7; D possibly corresponds to TRBD1 (6 bases). Germline V gene lookup returns CDR1 SGHTA and CDR2 FQGNSA. Trimming removed 2 bases from V and 3 bases from J, with 11 bases in between. The CDR3 contains 14 residues. This CDR3 reads CASSLNRDHYEQYF. The CDR3 bases are TGTGCCAGCAGCTTAAACAGGGATCACTACGAGCAGTACTTC. Supplemented by reference TRBV7-2 and TRBJ2-7, the full variable domain reads GAGVSQSPSNKVTEKGKDVELRCDPISGHTALYWYRQSLGQGLEFLIYFQGNSAPDKSGLPSDRFSAERTGGSVSTLTIQRTQQEDSAVYLCASSLNRDHYEQYFGPGTRLTVT.

V usage is TRBV14 and J usage is TRBJ2-5; 7 positions match TRBD1. Germline values: CDR1 SGHDN, CDR2 FVKESK. V was clipped by 4 bases and J by 13 bases; unmatched bases: 12. The CDR3 has 13 amino acids. The CDR3 sequence: CASSRVTGRTLYF. CDR3 DNA sequence: TGTGCCAGCAGCCGGGTGACAGGGCGGACGCTGTACTTC.

This clonotype was seen a handful of times. The genes are TRBV20-1 and TRBJ2-7; tentatively, D is TRBD2 (5 bases). The CDR3 is 14 amino acids. The ends were cut back, 1 base at V and 1 base at J, with 11 bases in the middle. The germline CDR1 and CDR2 sequences are DFQATT and SNEGSKA (reference sequence). CDR3 sequence: CSARVASQSYEQYF. The DNA of the CDR3 is TGCAGTGCTAGAGTCGCTAGCCAATCCTACGAGCAGTACTTC.

CDR3 bases: TGTGCTCTCAACATAGCGGGAGAGGCAGATACGCAGTATTTT. Protein sequence: CALNIAGEADTQYF. The chain is built from TRBV30 and TRBJ2-3, with 9 bases fitting TRBD2. Germline CDR1 GTSNPN, CDR2 SVGIG (reference sequence). The CDR3 spans 14 residues.

This clonotype has just a few counts. The V call is TRBV20-1, the J call TRBJ2-3; perhaps TRBD2 as D (6 bases). V was cut by 3 bases and J by 5 bases, with 12 bases left in between. CDR3 length: 13 residues. CDR1 is DFQATT, CDR2 SNEGSKA, per germline (reference sequence). Here the CDR3 reads CSASGTPGDTQYF. As DNA, the CDR3 is TGCAGTGCTAGCGGGACTCCGGGAGATACGCAGTATTTT.

The chain recombines TRBV12-3 or TRBV12-4 with TRBJ1-5; 12 nucleotides agree with TRBD1. This CDR3 is built from 15 residues. Trimming at V came to 7 bases and at J to 7 bases, leaving 8 bases not matched to a gene. DNA for the CDR3: TGTGCCAGCAATCTGGGACAGGGGGCCGGGCAGCCCCAGCATTTT. Amino acid sequence: CASNLGQGAGQPQHF.

This rearrangement joins TRBV11-1 to TRBJ2-5; D may be TRBD1 (6 bases). Trimming shortened V by 1 base and J by 1 base, and 10 bases separated the two germline ends. The CDR3 loop spans 15 amino acids. Germline V CDR1 and CDR2: SGHAT, FQDESV (reference sequence). The CDR3 region is CASSLEGEIQETQYF. The CDR3 nucleotides are TGTGCCAGCAGCTTAGAGGGGGAAATCCAAGAGACCCAGTACTTC.

J is TRBJ2-7 and V is TRBV27; 9 positions match TRBD1. Germline V CDR1 and CDR2: MNHEY, SMNVEV (reference sequence). The CDR3 is 14 amino acids. V lost 7 bases and J lost 2; bases outside the gene matches: 6. The CDR3 sequence is CASKLQGAPYEQYF. The DNA of the CDR3 is TGTGCCAGCAAGCTACAGGGGGCCCCCTACGAGCAGTACTTC.

This chain links TRBV30 with TRBJ2-1; perhaps D is TRBD1 or TRBD2 (5 bases each). V was cut by 4 bases and J by 8 bases, with 15 bases left in between. Germline CDR1 reads GTSNPN; CDR2 reads SVGIG (reference sequence). This CDR3 spans 13 amino acids. The chain's CDR3 is CAWIRDHEDEQFF. The CDR3 bases are TGTGCCTGGATCCGGGACCATGAGGATGAGCAGTTCTTC.

The CDR3 DNA follows: TGTGCCAGCAGCAAAAAGGGGTACGAGCAGTACTTC. It yields the protein CASSKKGYEQYF. The rearrangement links TRBV27 to TRBJ2-5, with D perhaps matching TRBD1 (5 bases). The closer fit of TRBJ2-7 to the DNA end suggests the J call may be wrong. Germline CDR1 MNHEY, CDR2 SMNVEV (reference sequence). The CDR3 runs 12 residues.

This clonotype was counted a few times. This chain links TRBV2 with TRBJ2-4; 13 positions match TRBD2. The CDR3 is 16 amino acids. The germline V gene encodes CDR1 SNHLY and CDR2 FYNNEI. V lost 6 bases and J lost 0; bases outside the gene matches: 2. CDR3 region: CASRGLAGLAKNIQYF. DNA for the CDR3: TGTGCCAGCAGGGGACTAGCGGGACTAGCCAAAAACATTCAGTACTTC.

This rearrangement joins TRBV5-1 to TRBJ1-6, with 10 bases matching TRBD1. Germline CDR1 reads SGHRS; CDR2 reads YFSETQ. The CDR3 is made up of 18 amino acids. V trimming: 4 bases; J trimming: 1 base; junction bases outside the gene matches: 8. CDR3 DNA sequence: TGCGCCAGCAGCCCGGGACAGGGGATTAGATCCTATAATTCACCCCTCCACTTT. It yields the protein CASSPGQGIRSYNSPLHF.